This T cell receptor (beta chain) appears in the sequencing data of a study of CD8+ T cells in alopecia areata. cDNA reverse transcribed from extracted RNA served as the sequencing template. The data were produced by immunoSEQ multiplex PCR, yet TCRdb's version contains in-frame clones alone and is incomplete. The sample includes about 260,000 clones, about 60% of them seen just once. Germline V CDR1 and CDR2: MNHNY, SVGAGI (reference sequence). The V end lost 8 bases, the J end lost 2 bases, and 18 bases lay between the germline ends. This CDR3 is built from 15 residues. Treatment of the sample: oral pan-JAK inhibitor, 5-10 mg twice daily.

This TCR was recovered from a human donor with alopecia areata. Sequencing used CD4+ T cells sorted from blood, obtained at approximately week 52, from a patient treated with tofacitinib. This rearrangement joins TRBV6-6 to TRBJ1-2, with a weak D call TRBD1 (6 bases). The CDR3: CASRTWTDLNYGYTF. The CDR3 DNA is TGTGCCAGCCGAACTTGGACAGACCTCAACTATGGCTACACCTTC.